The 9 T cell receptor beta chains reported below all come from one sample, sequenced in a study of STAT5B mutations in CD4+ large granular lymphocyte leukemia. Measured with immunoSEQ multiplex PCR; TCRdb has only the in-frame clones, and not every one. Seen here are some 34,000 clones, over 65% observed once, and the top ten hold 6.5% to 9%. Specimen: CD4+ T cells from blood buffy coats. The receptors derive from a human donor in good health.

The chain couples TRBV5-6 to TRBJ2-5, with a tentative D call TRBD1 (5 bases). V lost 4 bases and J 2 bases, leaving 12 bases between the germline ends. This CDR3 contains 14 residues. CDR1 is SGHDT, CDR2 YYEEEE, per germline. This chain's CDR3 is CASSQDRRQETQYF. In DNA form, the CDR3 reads TGTGCCAGCAGCCAAGACAGAAGACAAGAGACCCAGTACTTC.

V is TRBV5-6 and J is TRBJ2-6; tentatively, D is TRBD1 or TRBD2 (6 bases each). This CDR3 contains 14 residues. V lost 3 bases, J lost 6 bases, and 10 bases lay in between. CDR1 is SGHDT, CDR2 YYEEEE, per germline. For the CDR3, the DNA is TGTGCCAGCAGCTCTAGGGGGGAGGCCAACGTCCTGACTTTC. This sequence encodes CASSSRGEANVLTF.

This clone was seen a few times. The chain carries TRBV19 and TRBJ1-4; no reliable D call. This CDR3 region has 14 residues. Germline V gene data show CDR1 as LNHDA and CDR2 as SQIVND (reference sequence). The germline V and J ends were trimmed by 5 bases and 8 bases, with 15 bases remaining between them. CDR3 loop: CASSFLAGGEKLFF. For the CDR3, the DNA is TGTGCCAGTAGTTTCCTCGCAGGTGGAGAAAAACTGTTTTTT.

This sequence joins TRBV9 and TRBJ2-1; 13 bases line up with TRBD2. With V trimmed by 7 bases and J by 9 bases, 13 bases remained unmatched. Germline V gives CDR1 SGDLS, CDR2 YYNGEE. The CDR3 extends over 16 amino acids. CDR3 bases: TGTGCCAGCTCCCAACCGGGACTAGCGGGACCCCGTGAGCAGTTCTTC. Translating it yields CASSQPGLAGPREQFF. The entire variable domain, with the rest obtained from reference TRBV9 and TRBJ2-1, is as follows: DSGVTQTPKHLITATGQRVTLRCSPRSGDLSVYWYQQSLDQGLQFLIQYYNGEERAKGNILERFSAQQFPDLHSELNLSSLELGDSALYFCASSQPGLAGPREQFFGPGTRLTVL.

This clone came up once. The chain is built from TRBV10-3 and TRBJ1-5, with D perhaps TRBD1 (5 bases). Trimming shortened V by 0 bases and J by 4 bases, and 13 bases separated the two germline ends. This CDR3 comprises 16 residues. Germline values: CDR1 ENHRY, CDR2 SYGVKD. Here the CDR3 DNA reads TGTGCCATCAGTGAGTCGAGTGGGGCAGGGAATCAGCCCCAGCATTTT. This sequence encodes CAISESSGAGNQPQHF.

The CDR3 is CASSSRTSGGGEQYF. CDR3 coding DNA: TGTGCCAGCAGCTCGAGGACTAGCGGGGGCGGAGAGCAGTACTTC. The chain employs TRBV7-2 and TRBJ2-7; 13 bases agree with TRBD2. V gave up 4 bases and J gave up 7 bases; unmatched junction bases: 7. Germline CDR1 reads SGHTA; CDR2 reads FQGNSA. The CDR3 has 15 residues.

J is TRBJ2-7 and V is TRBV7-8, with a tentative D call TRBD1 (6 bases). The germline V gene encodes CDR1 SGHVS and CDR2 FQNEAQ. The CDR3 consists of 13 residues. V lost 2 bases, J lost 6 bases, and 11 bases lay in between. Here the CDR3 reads CASSLTYRVEQYF. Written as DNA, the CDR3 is TGTGCCAGCAGCTTAACCTACAGGGTCGAGCAGTACTTC.

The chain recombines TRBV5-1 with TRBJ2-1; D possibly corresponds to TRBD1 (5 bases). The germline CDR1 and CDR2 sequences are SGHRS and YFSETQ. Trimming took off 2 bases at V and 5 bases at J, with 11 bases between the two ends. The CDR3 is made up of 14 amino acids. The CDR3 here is CASSLMGPDNEQFF. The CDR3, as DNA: TGCGCCAGCAGCTTAATGGGGCCTGACAATGAGCAGTTCTTC.

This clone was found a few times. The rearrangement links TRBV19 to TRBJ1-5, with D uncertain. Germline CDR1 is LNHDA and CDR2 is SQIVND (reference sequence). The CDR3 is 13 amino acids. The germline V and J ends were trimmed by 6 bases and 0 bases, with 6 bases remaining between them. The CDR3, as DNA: TGTGCCAGTAGCATGGATAGCAATCAGCCCCAGCATTTT. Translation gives CASSMDSNQPQHF.